This TCR beta chain was captured in a study of response to subunit inactivated influenza vaccine. General study findings and limits: The authors suggested that few new T cells are recruited per seasonal influenza vaccination.

TCRdb re-called the RT-PCR reads through MiXCR, storing one row per CDR3 protein. The table has almost 250,000 distinct CDR3 sequences, roughly an eighth seen once; the top ten hold over 6.5%. This clonotype was seen at least ten times. Its antigen is unknown. The ends were cut back, 2 bases at V and 2 bases at J, with 4 bases in the middle. This CDR3 spans 12 amino acids. CDR1 is ENHRY and CDR2 is SYGVKD in the germline V gene. The sequenced sample was non-naive T cells sorted from PBMCs, obtained around 14 days before vaccination. The V gene is TRBV10-3, the J gene TRBJ2-7, with D unclear. This TCR was recovered from a man in his forties or fifties who received an inactivated influenza vaccine. The DNA of the CDR3 is TGTGCCATCAGTGAGACCGCCTACGAGCAGTACTTC. Translation gives CAISETAYEQYF.